This passage covers 9 T cell receptor beta chains from one sample sequenced in a study of cytomegalovirus exposure and HLA in healthy donors. With 60 Vbeta and 13 Jbeta primers, the PCR was carried out. This table comes from immunoSEQ multiplex PCR, and its TCRdb copy is limited to in-frame clones, with some not included. The table lists about 240,000 clones, roughly 81% of them singletons, with roughly 0.24% in the top ten. Sample: PBMCs. The receptors derive from a girl aged 2 to 9 in good health and CMV-seronegative.

The chain employs TRBV11-2 and TRBJ2-2; 9 positions match TRBD1. CDR1 and CDR2 from the germline V gene are SGHAT and FQNNGV. Losses at the gene ends were 2 bases for V and 1 base for J; bases not matched to a gene: 2. The CDR3 covers 16 residues. This CDR3 is CASSLRTGVNTGELFF. In DNA form, the CDR3 reads TGTGCCAGCAGCTTAAGGACAGGGGTGAACACCGGGGAGCTGTTTTTT.

In this sample, this clone turned up a few times. The CDR3 spells CASSTSGAQGETQYF. CDR3 nucleotide sequence: TGTGCCAGCAGCACTAGCGGGGCACAGGGAGAGACCCAGTACTTC. The J gene is TRBJ2-5, the V gene TRBV5-4; 10 bases are shared with TRBD2. The V and J ends lost 4 bases and 4 bases, in that order; junction bases with no gene match: 7. Germline values: CDR1 SGHNT, CDR2 YYREEE (reference sequence). This CDR3 is 15 amino acids long. Full variable domain (missing parts from reference TRBV5-4 and TRBJ2-5): ETGVTQSPTHLIKTRGQQVTLRCSSQSGHNTVSWYQQALGQGPQFIFQYYREEENGRGNFPPRFSGLQFPNYSSELNVNALELDDSALYLCASSTSGAQGETQYFGPGTRLLVL.

The CDR3 spells CASSLGRQVSEQYF. In DNA form, the CDR3 reads TGCGCCAGCAGCCTGGGTAGGCAGGTGAGCGAGCAGTACTTC. V is TRBV4-1 and J is TRBJ2-7, with no clear D. Between the trimmed V and J ends, which lost 4 bases and 6 bases, there was a span of 16 bases. This CDR3 comprises 14 residues. Looked up from germline, CDR1 is MGHRA and CDR2 is YSYEKL.

The J gene is TRBJ2-7, the V gene TRBV19; D perhaps matches TRBD1 (5 bases). The CDR3 extends over 13 amino acids. With 4 bases removed from V and 2 bases from J, the gap between germline ends came to 9 bases. In germline, CDR1 is LNHDA, CDR2 SQIVND (reference sequence). The CDR3: CASSTLDTYEQYF. The CDR3 DNA reads as TGTGCCAGTAGTACCCTGGACACCTACGAGCAGTACTTC.

Here the CDR3 reads CASSTEQSFTGELFF. CDR3 DNA sequence: TGTGCCAGCAGTACAGAGCAGTCATTTACCGGGGAGCTGTTTTTT. V gene TRBV6-1 combines with J gene TRBJ2-2; D is unclear. The CDR3 loop spans 15 amino acids. V was pared by 5 bases and J by 5 bases, with 15 bases between. In germline, CDR1 is MNHNS, CDR2 SASEGT.

The chain uses TRBV6-5 and TRBJ2-1; TRBD2 matches 8 bases. V dropped 6 bases and J dropped 8; count of bases not matched to a gene: 12. The CDR3 covers 15 residues. In germline, CDR1 is MNHEY, CDR2 SVGAGI. CDR3 nucleotide sequence: TGTGCCAGCAGAACTACTAGCGGACCCTATCATGAGCAGTTCTTC. This sequence encodes CASRTTSGPYHEQFF.

V usage is TRBV6-1 and J usage is TRBJ2-3; 9 bases line up with TRBD2. V shed 7 bases and J 1 base; nucleotides not matched to a gene: 6. The CDR3 consists of 15 residues. Germline CDR1 is MNHNS and CDR2 is SASEGT. The CDR3 here is CASTNLAGRTDTQYF. In nucleotides, the CDR3 is TGTGCCAGCACCAACCTAGCGGGACGCACAGATACGCAGTATTTT.

This chain links TRBV7-9 with TRBJ1-4; D perhaps matches TRBD1 (5 bases). Germline CDR1 SEHNR, CDR2 FQNEAQ (reference sequence). This CDR3 has 14 amino acids. The V and J ends lost 3 bases and 10 bases respectively, with 15 bases between them. The CDR3 DNA reads as TGTGCCAGCAGCTTTGGAGCAGGCGGGGGAAAACTGTTTTTT. This encodes CASSFGAGGGKLFF.

The chain employs TRBV6-5 and TRBJ1-2; 7 positions agree with TRBD1. The V gene end was trimmed by 6 bases and the J gene end by 5 bases; junction bases not matched to a gene: 12. Germline CDR1 is MNHEY and CDR2 is SVGAGI. This CDR3 is 15 amino acids long. CDR3 region: CASRTPGQATYGYTF. DNA for the CDR3: TGTGCCAGCAGAACCCCTGGACAGGCGACGTATGGCTACACCTTC.